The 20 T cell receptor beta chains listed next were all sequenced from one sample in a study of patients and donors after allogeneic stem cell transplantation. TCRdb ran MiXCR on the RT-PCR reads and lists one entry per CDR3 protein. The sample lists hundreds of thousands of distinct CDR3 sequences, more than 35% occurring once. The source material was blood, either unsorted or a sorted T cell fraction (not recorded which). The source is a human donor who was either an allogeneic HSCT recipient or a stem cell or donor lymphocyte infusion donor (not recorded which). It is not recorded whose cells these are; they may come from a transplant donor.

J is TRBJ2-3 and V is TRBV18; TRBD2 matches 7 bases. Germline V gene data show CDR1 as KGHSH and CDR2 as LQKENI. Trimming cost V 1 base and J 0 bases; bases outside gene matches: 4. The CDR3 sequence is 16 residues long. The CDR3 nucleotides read TGTGCCAGCTCACCACAGCGGGGCTACAGCACAGATACGCAGTATTTT. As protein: CASSPQRGYSTDTQYF. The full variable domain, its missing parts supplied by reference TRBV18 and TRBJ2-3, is NAGVMQNPRHLVRRRGQEARLRCSPMKGHSHVYWYRQLPEEGLKFMVYLQKENIIDESGMPKERFSAEFPKEGPSILRIQQVVRGDSAAYFCASSPQRGYSTDTQYFGPGTRLTVL.

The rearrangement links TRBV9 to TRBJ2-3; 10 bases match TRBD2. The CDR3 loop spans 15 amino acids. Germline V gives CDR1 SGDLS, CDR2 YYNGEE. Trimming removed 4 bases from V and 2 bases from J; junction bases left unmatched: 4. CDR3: CASSLAGATTDTQYF. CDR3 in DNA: TGTGCCAGCAGCCTAGCGGGGGCCACCACAGATACGCAGTATTTT.

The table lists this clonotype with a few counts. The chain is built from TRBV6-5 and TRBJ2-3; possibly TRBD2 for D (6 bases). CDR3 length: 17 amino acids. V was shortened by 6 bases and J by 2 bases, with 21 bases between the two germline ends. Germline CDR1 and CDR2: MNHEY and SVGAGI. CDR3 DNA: TGTGCCAGCAGCTCTCGGGAGATCCCGGTACCCACAGATACGCAGTATTTT. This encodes CASSSREIPVPTDTQYF.

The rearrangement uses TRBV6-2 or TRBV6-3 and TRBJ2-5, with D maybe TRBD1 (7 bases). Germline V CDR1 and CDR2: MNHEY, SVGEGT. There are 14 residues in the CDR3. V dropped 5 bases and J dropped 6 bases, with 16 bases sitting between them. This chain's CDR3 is CASSPSTGRKTQYF. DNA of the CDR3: TGTGCCAGCAGTCCTTCGACAGGGAGGAAGACCCAGTACTTC.

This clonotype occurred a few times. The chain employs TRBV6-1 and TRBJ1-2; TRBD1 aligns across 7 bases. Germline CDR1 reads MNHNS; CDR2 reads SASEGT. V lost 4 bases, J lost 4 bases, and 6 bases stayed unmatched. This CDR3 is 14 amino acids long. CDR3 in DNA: TGTGCCAGCAGTGCGAAACAGGGGCTCTATGGCTACACCTTC. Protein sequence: CASSAKQGLYGYTF.

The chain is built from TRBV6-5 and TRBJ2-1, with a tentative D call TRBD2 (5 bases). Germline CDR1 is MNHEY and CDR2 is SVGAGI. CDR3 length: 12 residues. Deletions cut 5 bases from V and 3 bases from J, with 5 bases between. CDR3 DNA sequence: TGTGCCAGCAGTCGGGACTACAATGAGCAGTTCTTC. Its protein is CASSRDYNEQFF.

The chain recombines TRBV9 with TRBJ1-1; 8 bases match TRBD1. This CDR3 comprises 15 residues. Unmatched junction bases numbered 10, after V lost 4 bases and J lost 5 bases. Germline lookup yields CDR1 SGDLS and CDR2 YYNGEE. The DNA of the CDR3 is TGTGCCAGCAGCACCCGGACAGGGCTCGCGACTGAAGCTTTCTTT. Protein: CASSTRTGLATEAFF.

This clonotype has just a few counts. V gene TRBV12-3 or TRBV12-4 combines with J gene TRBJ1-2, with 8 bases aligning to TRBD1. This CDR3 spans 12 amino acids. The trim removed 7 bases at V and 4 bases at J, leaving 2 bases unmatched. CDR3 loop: CASTQGAYGYTF. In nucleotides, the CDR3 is TGTGCCAGCACTCAGGGGGCCTATGGCTACACCTTC.

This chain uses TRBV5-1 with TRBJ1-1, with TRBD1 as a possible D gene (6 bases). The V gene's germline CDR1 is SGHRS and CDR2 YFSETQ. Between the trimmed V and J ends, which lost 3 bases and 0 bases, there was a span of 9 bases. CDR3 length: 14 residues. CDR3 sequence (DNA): TGCGCCAGCAGCTCGGGACATGTGAACACTGAAGCTTTCTTT. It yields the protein CASSSGHVNTEAFF. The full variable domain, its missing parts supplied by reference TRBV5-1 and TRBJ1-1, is KAGVTQTPRYLIKTRGQQVTLSCSPISGHRSVSWYQQTPGQGLQFLFEYFSETQRNKGNFPGRFSGRQFSNSRSEMNVSTLELGDSALYLCASSSGHVNTEAFFGQGTRLTVV.

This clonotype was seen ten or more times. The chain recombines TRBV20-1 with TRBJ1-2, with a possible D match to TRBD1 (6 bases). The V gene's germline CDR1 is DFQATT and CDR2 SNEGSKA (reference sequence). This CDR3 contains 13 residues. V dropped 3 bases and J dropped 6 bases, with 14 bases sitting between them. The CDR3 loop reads CSASSGTRDGYTF. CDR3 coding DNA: TGCAGTGCTAGTTCCGGGACAAGGGATGGCTACACCTTC.

The CDR3 DNA reads as TGTGCCAGCAGCCTGACTCACGGACAGGGTAGGAATACGCAGTATTTT. This translates into CASSLTHGQGRNTQYF. The J gene is TRBJ2-3, the V gene TRBV6-5, with 8 bases matching TRBD1. V lost 6 bases, J lost 7 bases, and 15 bases stayed unmatched. Germline V lookup: CDR1 MNHEY, CDR2 SVGAGI. The CDR3 sequence is 16 residues long.

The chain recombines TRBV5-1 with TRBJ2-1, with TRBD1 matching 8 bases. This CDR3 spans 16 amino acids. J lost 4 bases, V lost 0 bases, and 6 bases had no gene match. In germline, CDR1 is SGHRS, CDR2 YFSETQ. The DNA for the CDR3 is TGCGCCAGCAGCTTGGCGACAGGGGAATTATACAATGAGCAGTTCTTC. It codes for CASSLATGELYNEQFF.

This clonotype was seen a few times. CDR3 nucleotides: TGTGCCAGCAGCTGGGGGGGCTCTGGAAACACCATATATTTT. Encoded protein: CASSWGGSGNTIYF. The V gene is TRBV5-5, the J gene TRBJ1-3, with D tentatively TRBD1 (5 bases). The CDR3 totals 14 residues. Per germline, CDR1 SGHKS and CDR2 YYEKEE (reference sequence). V lost 3 bases to trimming and J lost 0 bases, with 7 bases between them.

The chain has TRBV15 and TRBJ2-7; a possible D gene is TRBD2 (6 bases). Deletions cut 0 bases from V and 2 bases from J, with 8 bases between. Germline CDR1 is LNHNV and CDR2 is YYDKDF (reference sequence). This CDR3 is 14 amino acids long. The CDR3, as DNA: TGTGCCACCAGCAGAGAGGGCGGGACCTACGAGCAGTACTTC. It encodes CATSREGGTYEQYF.

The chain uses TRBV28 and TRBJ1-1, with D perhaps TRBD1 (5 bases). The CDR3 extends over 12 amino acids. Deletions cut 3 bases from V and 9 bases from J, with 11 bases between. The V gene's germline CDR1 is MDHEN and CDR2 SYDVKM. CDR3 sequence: CASSFGAGKAFF. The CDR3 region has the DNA TGTGCCAGCAGTTTCGGGGCGGGAAAAGCTTTCTTT. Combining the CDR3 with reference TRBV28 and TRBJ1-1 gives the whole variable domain DVKVTQSSRYLVKRTGEKVFLECVQDMDHENMFWYRQDPGLGLRLIYFSYDVKMKEKGDIPEGYSVSREKKERFSLILESASTNQTSMYLCASSFGAGKAFFGQGTRLTVV.

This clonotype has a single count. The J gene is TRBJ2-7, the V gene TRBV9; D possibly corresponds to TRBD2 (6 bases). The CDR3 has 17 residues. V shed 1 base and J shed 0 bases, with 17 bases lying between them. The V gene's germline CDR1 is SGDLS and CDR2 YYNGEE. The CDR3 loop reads CASSVSGGLPYSYEQYF. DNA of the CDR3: TGTGCCAGCAGCGTAAGTGGAGGACTACCCTACTCCTACGAGCAGTACTTC.

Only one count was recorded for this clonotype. The CDR3 DNA is TGTGCCAGCAGCTCCTTTTCAGGGCACGGAAACACCATATATTTT. Translating it yields CASSSFSGHGNTIYF. The chain uses TRBV3-1 and TRBJ1-3; possible D gene TRBD1, 5 bases. The V and J ends lost 5 bases and 4 bases respectively, with 15 bases between them. Germline assignment: CDR1 LGHDT and CDR2 YNNKEL (reference sequence). The length of the CDR3 is 15 residues.

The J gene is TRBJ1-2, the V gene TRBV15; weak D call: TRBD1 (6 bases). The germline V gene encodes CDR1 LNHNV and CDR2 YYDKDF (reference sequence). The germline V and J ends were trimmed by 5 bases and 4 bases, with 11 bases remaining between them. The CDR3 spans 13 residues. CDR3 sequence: CATSLRGGYGYTF. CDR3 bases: TGTGCCACCAGCCTCAGAGGGGGCTATGGCTACACCTTC.

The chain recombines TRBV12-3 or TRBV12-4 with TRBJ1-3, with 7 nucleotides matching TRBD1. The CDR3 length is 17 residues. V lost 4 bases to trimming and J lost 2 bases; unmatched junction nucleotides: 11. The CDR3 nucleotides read TGTGCCAGCAGTTCCTTCGACAGGGCGCTTGCTGGAAACACCATATATTTT. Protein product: CASSSFDRALAGNTIYF.

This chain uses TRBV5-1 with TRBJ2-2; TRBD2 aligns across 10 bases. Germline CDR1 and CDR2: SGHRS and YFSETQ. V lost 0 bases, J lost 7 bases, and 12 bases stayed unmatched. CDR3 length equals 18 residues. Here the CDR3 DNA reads TGCGCCAGCAGCTTGGACGCCGGGACTAGCGTCCCCAACGGGGAGCTGTTTTTT. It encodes CASSLDAGTSVPNGELFF.